The 2 T cell receptor beta chains in this list originate from one sample, sequenced in a study of CD8 T cells in Susac syndrome. Random hexamers were used to reverse transcribe roughly 0.45 to 1 ug of RNA. TCRdb reprocessed the immunoSEQ multiplex PCR reads via MiXCR and lists one record per CDR3 protein. The data hold 150,000 to 200,000 distinct CDR3 sequences, with 94% observed a single time. The sample was CD4+ T cells from PBMCs. These receptors all stem from a human donor with Susac syndrome.

The CDR3 bases are TGTGCCAGCAGCTTAGGGGGCGGGTTCAATCAGCCCCAGCATTTT. Its translation: CASSLGGGFNQPQHF. The chain combines TRBV7-9 with TRBJ1-5; tentative D call: TRBD1 (5 bases). Per germline, CDR1 SEHNR and CDR2 FQNEAQ (reference sequence). The ends were cut back, 1 base at V and 3 bases at J, with 10 bases in the middle. The CDR3 has 15 residues.

The chain recombines TRBV6-1 with TRBJ1-5; 8 positions match TRBD1. CDR3 size: 14 residues. V shed 3 bases, J shed 6 bases, and the junction held 4 bases outside the gene matches. CDR1 and CDR2 from the germline V gene are MNHNS and SASEGT. The CDR3: CASSDSGGGQPQHF. CDR3 nucleotide sequence: TGTGCCAGCAGTGATTCAGGGGGCGGTCAGCCCCAGCATTTT.